The 9 T cell receptor beta chains presented below share a single source sample, sequenced in a study of cytomegalovirus exposure and HLA in healthy donors. The PCR made use of 60 Vbeta and 13 Jbeta primers. Some clones are missing from TCRdb's copy, which holds only in-frame ones; the method was immunoSEQ multiplex PCR. Of about 190,000 clones listed, roughly 81% were seen once; the top ten hold approximately 2.8%. Material: PBMCs. The receptors shown here come from a woman in her thirties in good health and CMV-seropositive.

The chain is built from TRBV5-4 and TRBJ2-7, with D possibly matching TRBD1 (7 bases). CDR1 and CDR2 (germline): SGHNT, YYREEE (reference sequence). V lost 4 bases and J 5 bases, leaving 10 bases between the germline ends. CDR3 size: 12 residues. The CDR3, as DNA: TGTGCCAGCAGCGCGGGACAGCACGAGCAGTACTTC. This encodes CASSAGQHEQYF.

V is TRBV6-4 and J is TRBJ2-2, with D unclear. Germline CDR1 reads MRHNA; CDR2 reads SNTAGT. CDR3 length equals 14 residues. V shed 3 bases and J shed 0 bases, with 5 bases lying between them. CDR3 residues: CASSEAANTGELFF. The DNA for the CDR3 is TGTGCCAGCAGTGAAGCCGCGAACACCGGGGAGCTGTTTTTT.

The chain links TRBV12-5 to TRBJ1-2; 7 bases are a match to TRBD1. J lost 7 bases, V lost 2 bases, and 10 bases had no gene match. The CDR3 extends over 15 amino acids. Per germline, CDR1 LGHNT and CDR2 FRNRAP. The chain's CDR3 is CASGLTTGFDTGYTF. In nucleotides, the CDR3 is TGTGCTAGTGGTTTGACGACAGGGTTCGATACTGGCTACACCTTC.

The CDR3 nucleotides are TGTGCCAGCAGCTTGAACAGGGGGCTCGAGCAGTACTTC. It yields the protein CASSLNRGLEQYF. The chain couples TRBV11-3 to TRBJ2-7, with 9 nucleotides matching TRBD1. CDR3 length: 13 residues. Germline CDR1 reads SGHNT; CDR2 reads YENEEA. V was pared by 3 bases and J by 6 bases, with 3 bases of the junction left unmatched.

The J gene is TRBJ1-4, the V gene TRBV2, with D maybe TRBD1 (6 bases). V gave up 3 bases and J gave up 7 bases, with 12 bases separating them. The germline V gene encodes CDR1 SNHLY and CDR2 FYNNEI. This CDR3 is built from 14 residues. The CDR3 DNA sequence: TGTGCCAGCAGTGATTGGGGGCAAAGTGAAAAACTGTTTTTT. As protein: CASSDWGQSEKLFF.

In DNA, the CDR3 is TGCGCCAGCAGCAACTCGTACAATGAGCAGTTCTTC. Protein: CASSNSYNEQFF. The V call is TRBV5-1, the J call TRBJ2-1; no clear D gene. Germline CDR1 and CDR2: SGHRS and YFSETQ. With 4 bases removed from V and 4 bases from J, the gap between germline ends came to 6 bases. The length of the CDR3 is 12 residues.

V usage is TRBV7-6 and J usage is TRBJ2-1, with TRBD2 as a possible D gene (6 bases). This CDR3 is built from 16 residues. Germline CDR1 is SGHVS and CDR2 is FNYEAQ. Trimming removed 4 bases from V and 0 bases from J, with 13 bases in between. The CDR3 coding sequence is TGTGCCAGCAGCTATAAGGTAGCGGCCTCCTACAATGAGCAGTTCTTC. Translated, it gives CASSYKVAASYNEQFF. The complete variable domain, with remaining parts taken from reference TRBV7-6 and TRBJ2-1, reads GAGVSQSPRYKVTKRGQDVALRCDPISGHVSLYWYRQALGQGPEFLTYFNYEAQQDKSGLPNDRFSAERPEGSISTLTIQRTEQRDSAMYRCASSYKVAASYNEQFFGPGTRLTVL.

A few counts support this clone. The chain couples TRBV4-1 to TRBJ2-7; maybe TRBD1 (6 bases). Germline CDR1 reads MGHRA; CDR2 reads YSYEKL. This CDR3 has 15 amino acids. V was clipped by 2 bases and J by 0 bases, with 11 bases between them. The CDR3 bases are TGCGCCAGCAGCCAAATAACAGGGTTCTCCTACGAGCAGTACTTC. Amino acid sequence: CASSQITGFSYEQYF.

This clone was detected once. The chain employs TRBV6-1 and TRBJ2-1; TRBD2 matches at 7 bases. Germline V gene data show CDR1 as MNHNS and CDR2 as SASEGT. The CDR3 runs 16 residues. The V and J ends lost 0 bases and 11 bases, in that order; junction bases with no gene match: 13. The chain's CDR3 is CASSEAGGSGAMKQFF. CDR3 bases: TGTGCCAGCAGTGAAGCAGGTGGCAGCGGGGCAATGAAGCAGTTCTTC.